This TCR beta chain was retrieved from a study of T cell responses to AZD1222 COVID-19 vaccine. CDR3 length equals 13 residues. CDR1 and CDR2 (germline): SGHRS, YFSETQ. V lost 4 bases and J lost 6; bases outside the gene matches: 3. Some clones are missing from TCRdb's copy, which holds only in-frame ones; the method was immunoSEQ multiplex PCR. The sample yields more than 80,000 clones, 90% seen once. The chain uses TRBV5-1 and TRBJ1-5; 8 nucleotides align to TRBD1. The TCR was taken from an adult who received the AZD1222 COVID-19 vaccine. Specimen: peripheral blood, collected 28 days after the second AZD1222 dose. CDR3 sequence reads: CASSHGQGQPQHF. CDR3 nucleotides: TGCGCCAGCAGCCACGGACAGGGTCAGCCCCAGCATTTT.